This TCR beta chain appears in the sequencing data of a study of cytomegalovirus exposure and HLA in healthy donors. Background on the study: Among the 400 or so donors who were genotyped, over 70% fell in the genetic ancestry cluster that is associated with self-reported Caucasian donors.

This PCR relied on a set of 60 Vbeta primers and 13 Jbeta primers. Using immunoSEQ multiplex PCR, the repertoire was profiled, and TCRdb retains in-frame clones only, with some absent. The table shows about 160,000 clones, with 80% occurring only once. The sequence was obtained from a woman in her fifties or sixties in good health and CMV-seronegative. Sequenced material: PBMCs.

CDR3 coding DNA: TGCGCCAGCAGCCTCCGGGACAGAATCTACAATGAGCAGTTCTTC. It encodes CASSLRDRIYNEQFF. The chain links TRBV4-3 to TRBJ2-1; 7 bases are shared with TRBD1. After removal of 4 bases from V and 3 bases from J, the junction contained 6 bases not matched to a gene. The CDR3 spans 15 residues. Germline CDR1 is LGHNA and CDR2 is YSLEER.